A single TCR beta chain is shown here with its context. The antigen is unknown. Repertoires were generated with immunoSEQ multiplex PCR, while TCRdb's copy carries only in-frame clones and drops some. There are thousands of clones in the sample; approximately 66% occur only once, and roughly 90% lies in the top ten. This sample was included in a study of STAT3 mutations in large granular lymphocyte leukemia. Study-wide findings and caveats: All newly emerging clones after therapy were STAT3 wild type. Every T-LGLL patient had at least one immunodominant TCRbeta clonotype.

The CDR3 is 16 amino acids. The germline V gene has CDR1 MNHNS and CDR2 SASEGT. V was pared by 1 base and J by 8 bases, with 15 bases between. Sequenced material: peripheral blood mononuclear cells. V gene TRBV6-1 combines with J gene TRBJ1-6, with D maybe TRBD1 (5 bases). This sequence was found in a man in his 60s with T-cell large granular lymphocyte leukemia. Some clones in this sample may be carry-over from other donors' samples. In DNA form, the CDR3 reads TGTGCCAGCAGTGAAGGGGCGTGGAGGGGAGATTCACCCCTCCACTTT. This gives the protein CASSEGAWRGDSPLHF.